These T cell receptor beta chains were read from a single sample in a study of vaccination effects on CD4 cells after COVID-19. Their antigens remain unidentified. The protocol was immunoSEQ multiplex PCR, while the TCRdb copy is restricted to in-frame clones and leaves out a portion. The sample carries some 61,000 clones, less than 80% recorded once. The sequencing here drew on CD4+ T cells from PBMCs cultured with HCoV-OC43 spike peptides, taken after COVID-19 vaccination. The receptors were sampled from a human donor who received a COVID-19 vaccine. Both conserved end residues are part of each CDR3. Fields, in order: D gene, CDR3 length, clone size, J gene, V gene, CDR3 protein, CDR3 DNA. The D gene is left open where the match is weak. Only part of the rows carry a size: once, few, many, or a class if the clone is expanded.

>NA|15|NA|TRBJ1-2|TRBV4-1
CASSLTRDGNYGYTF
TGCGCCAGCAGCCTCACCCGGGACGGCAACTATGGCTACACCTTC
>NA|19|NA|TRBJ2-5|TRBV6-2/TRBV6-3
CASSYPRALRGRAEETQYF
TGTGCCAGCAGTTACCCACGGGCGCTGCGGGGACGCGCCGAAGAGACCCAGTACTTC
>NA|17|NA|TRBJ1-5|TRBV6-2/TRBV6-3
CASSYPAGASVNQPQHF
TGTGCCAGCAGTTATCCGGCAGGGGCGTCTGTCAATCAGCCCCAGCATTTT
>NA|13|NA|TRBJ1-5|TRBV5-8
CASYETGNQPQHF
TGTGCCAGCTATGAAACAGGCAATCAGCCCCAGCATTTT
>NA|15|NA|TRBJ2-5|TRBV6-2/TRBV6-3
CASSSGPSYQETQYF
TGTGCCAGCAGCTCTGGGCCTTCGTACCAAGAGACCCAGTACTTC
>NA|13|NA|TRBJ1-3|TRBV30
CARQENSGNTIYF
TGTGCCCGCCAAGAAAACTCTGGAAACACCATATATTTT
>TRBD2|16|NA|TRBJ2-5|TRBV3-1/TRBV3-2
CASSQRGGGIEETQYF
TGTGCCAGCAGCCAACGGGGGGGCGGGATCGAAGAGACCCAGTACTTC
>TRBD1|14|NA|TRBJ1-5|TRBV5-6
CASSRTGGTQPQHF
TGTGCCAGCAGCAGGACAGGGGGCACTCAGCCCCAGCATTTT
>NA|13|few|TRBJ1-6|TRBV18
CASSRNGDSPLHF
TGTGCCAGCTCACGAAACGGAGATTCACCCCTCCACTTT
>NA|18|NA|TRBJ2-1|TRBV18
CASSPFSRQGNRDNEQFF
TGTGCCAGCTCACCATTCTCCCGCCAGGGAAATCGCGACAATGAGCAGTTCTTC
>TRBD2|19|NA|TRBJ2-2|TRBV4-1
CASSQTFGGGSSNTGELFF
TGCGCCAGCAGCCAAACATTTGGCGGGGGGTCCTCGAACACCGGGGAGCTGTTTTTT
>NA|12|NA|TRBJ2-1|TRBV12-3/TRBV12-4
CASSFRRSEQFF
TGTGCCAGCAGTTTCCGTCGGAGTGAGCAGTTCTTC
>NA|12|NA|TRBJ1-1|TRBV5-1
CASREEWAEAFF
TGCGCCAGCAGAGAGGAATGGGCTGAAGCTTTCTTT
>NA|15|NA|TRBJ2-3|TRBV5-4
CASSPGRGESDTQYF
TGTGCCAGCAGCCCTGGGCGGGGAGAATCAGATACGCAGTATTTT
>TRBD2|16|NA|TRBJ2-3|TRBV6-1
CASSVFIGTSLDTQYF
TGTGCCAGCAGTGTTTTTATCGGGACTAGCTTAGATACGCAGTATTTT
>NA|15|NA|TRBJ1-4|TRBV9
CASSTLQGGNEKLFF
TGTGCCAGCAGCACCTTACAGGGCGGGAATGAAAAACTGTTTTTT
>NA|12|NA|TRBJ2-3|TRBV12-3/TRBV12-4
CASSLSVDTQYF
TGTGCCAGCAGCCTGTCGGTGGATACGCAGTATTTT
>TRBD1|16|NA|TRBJ2-5|TRBV7-2
CASSLRPGQQQETQYF
TGTGCCAGCAGCTTGAGGCCGGGACAGCAACAAGAGACCCAGTACTTC
>NA|14|NA|TRBJ2-5|TRBV4-1
CASSHPGQGETQYF
TGCGCCAGCAGCCATCCGGGACAAGGAGAGACCCAGTACTTC
>NA|11|NA|TRBJ1-2|TRBV20-1
CSARAGHGYTF
TGCAGTGCTAGAGCGGGGCACGGCTACACCTTC
>NA|17|few|TRBJ1-6|TRBV4-1
CASSQGAAMLGDSPLHF
TGCGCCAGCAGCCAAGGGGCGGCGATGTTAGGGGATTCACCCCTCCACTTT
>NA|13|NA|TRBJ1-1|TRBV10-2
CASSESVNTEAFF
TGCGCCAGCAGTGAGAGTGTGAACACTGAAGCTTTCTTT
>NA|13|NA|TRBJ1-2|TRBV19
CASSKAAGNGYTF
TGTGCCAGTAGTAAGGCGGCAGGCAATGGCTACACCTTC
>TRBD2|15|NA|TRBJ2-1|TRBV6-4
CASGSFRDYHNEQFF
TGTGCCAGCGGTTCTTTCCGGGACTACCACAATGAGCAGTTCTTC
>NA|14|NA|TRBJ1-1|TRBV18
CASSGGLMNTEAFF
TGTGCCAGCTCCGGCGGGCTCATGAACACTGAAGCTTTCTTT
>TRBD2|19|NA|TRBJ2-5|TRBV10-2
CASSEKWQGLAGVQETQYF
TGCGCCAGCAGTGAGAAGTGGCAGGGACTAGCGGGGGTCCAAGAGACCCAGTACTTC
>TRBD1|14|few|TRBJ1-1|TRBV18
CASSRQGTDREAFF
TGTGCCAGCTCACGTCAAGGGACAGACCGTGAAGCTTTCTTT
>NA|12|NA|TRBJ2-2|TRBV2
CASSVGAGELFF
TGTGCCAGCAGTGTTGGGGCCGGGGAGCTGTTTTTT
>NA|14|NA|TRBJ1-5|TRBV6-5
CASSRTHLNQPQHF
TGTGCCAGCAGCCGGACACACCTCAATCAGCCCCAGCATTTT
>NA|14|NA|TRBJ2-5|TRBV3-1/TRBV3-2
CASSLRGSGETQYF
TGTGCCAGCAGCCTTCGGGGGTCGGGGGAGACCCAGTACTTC
>TRBD2|18|NA|TRBJ2-3|TRBV14
CASSHLAGASPSTDTQYF
TGTGCCAGCAGCCACTTAGCGGGGGCAAGCCCTAGCACAGATACGCAGTATTTT
>NA|17|NA|TRBJ1-2|TRBV30
CAWSTKETGHRRIGYTF
TGTGCCTGGAGTACAAAGGAAACGGGACACCGACGGATTGGCTACACCTTC